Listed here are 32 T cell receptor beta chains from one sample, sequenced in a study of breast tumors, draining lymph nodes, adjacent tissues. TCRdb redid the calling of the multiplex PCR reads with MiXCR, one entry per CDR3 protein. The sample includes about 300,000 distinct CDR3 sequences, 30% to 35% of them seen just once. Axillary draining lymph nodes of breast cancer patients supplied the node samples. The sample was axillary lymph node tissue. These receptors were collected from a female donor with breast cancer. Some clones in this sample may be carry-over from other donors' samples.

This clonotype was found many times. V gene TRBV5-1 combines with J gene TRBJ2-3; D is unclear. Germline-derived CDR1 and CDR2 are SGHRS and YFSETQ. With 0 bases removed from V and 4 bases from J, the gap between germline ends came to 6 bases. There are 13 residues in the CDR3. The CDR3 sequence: CASSLARSDTQYF. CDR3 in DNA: TGCGCCAGCAGCTTGGCTAGATCAGATACGCAGTATTTT.

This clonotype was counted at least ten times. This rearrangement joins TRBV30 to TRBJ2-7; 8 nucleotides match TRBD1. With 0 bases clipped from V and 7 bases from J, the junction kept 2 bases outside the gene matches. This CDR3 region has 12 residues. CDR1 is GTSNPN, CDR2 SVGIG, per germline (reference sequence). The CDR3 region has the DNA TGTGCCTGGAGTGTACAGGGGGGAGAGCAGTACTTC. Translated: CAWSVQGGEQYF.

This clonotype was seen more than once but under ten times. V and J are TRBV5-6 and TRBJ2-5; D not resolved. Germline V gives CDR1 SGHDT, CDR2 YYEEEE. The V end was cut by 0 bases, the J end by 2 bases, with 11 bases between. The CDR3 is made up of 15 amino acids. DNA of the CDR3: TGTGCCAGCAGCTTGGATCAGCTAGGGCAAGAGACCCAGTACTTC. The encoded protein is CASSLDQLGQETQYF.

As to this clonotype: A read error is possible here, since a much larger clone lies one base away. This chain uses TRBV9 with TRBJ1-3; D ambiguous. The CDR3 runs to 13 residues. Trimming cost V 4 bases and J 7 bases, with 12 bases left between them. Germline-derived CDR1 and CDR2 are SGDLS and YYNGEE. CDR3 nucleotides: TGTGCCAGCAGCCCAGTCAGCGCGAACACCATATATTTT. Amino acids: CASSPVSANTIYF.

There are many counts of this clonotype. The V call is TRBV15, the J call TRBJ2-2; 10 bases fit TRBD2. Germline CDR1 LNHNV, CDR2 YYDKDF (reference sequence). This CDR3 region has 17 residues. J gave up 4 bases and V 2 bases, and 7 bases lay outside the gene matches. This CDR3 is CATSRFSGGTLTGELFF. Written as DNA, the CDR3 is TGTGCCACCAGCAGATTTAGCGGGGGGACCCTCACCGGGGAGCTGTTTTTT.

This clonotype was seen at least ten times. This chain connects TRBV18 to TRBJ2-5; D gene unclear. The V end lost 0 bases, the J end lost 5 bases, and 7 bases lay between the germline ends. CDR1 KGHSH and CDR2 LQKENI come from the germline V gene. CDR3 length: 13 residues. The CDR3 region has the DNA TGTGCCAGCTCACCACCAAGTTCGGAGACCCAGTACTTC. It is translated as CASSPPSSETQYF.

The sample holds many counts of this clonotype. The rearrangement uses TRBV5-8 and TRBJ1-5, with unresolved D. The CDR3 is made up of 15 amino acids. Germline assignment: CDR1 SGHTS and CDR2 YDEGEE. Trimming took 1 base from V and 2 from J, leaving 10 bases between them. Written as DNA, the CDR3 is TGTGCCAGCAGCTTGACGGGGAAGGGCAATCAGCCCCAGCATTTT. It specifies CASSLTGKGNQPQHF.

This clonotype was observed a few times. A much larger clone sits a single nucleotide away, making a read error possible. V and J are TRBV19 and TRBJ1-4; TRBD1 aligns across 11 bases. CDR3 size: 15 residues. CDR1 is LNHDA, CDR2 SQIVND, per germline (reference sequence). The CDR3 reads CAGSRSDRGHEKLFF. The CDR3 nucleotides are TGTGCCGGTAGTAGATCGGACAGGGGGCATGAAAAACTGTTTTTT.

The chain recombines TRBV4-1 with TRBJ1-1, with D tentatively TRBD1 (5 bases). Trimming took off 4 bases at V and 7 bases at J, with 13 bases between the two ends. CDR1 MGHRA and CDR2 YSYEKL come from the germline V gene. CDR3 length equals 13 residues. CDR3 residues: CASSRDSPNEAFF. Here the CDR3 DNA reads TGCGCCAGCAGCCGCGACAGCCCAAATGAAGCTTTCTTT.

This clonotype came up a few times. CDR3 DNA: TGTGCCAGCAGCTTCGGGGGGGGGGGTCCCGCAGATACGCAGTATTTT. Translated, it gives CASSFGGGGPADTQYF. The gene calls are TRBV7-9 and TRBJ2-3; 8 bases are shared with TRBD2. The germline CDR1 and CDR2 sequences are SEHNR and FQNEAQ (reference sequence). The V gene end was trimmed by 3 bases and the J gene end by 4 bases; junction bases not matched to a gene: 9. There are 16 residues in the CDR3. The variable domain in full, completed from reference TRBV7-9 and TRBJ2-3, reads DTGVSQNPRHKITKRGQNVTFRCDPISEHNRLYWYRQTLGQGPEFLTYFQNEAQLEKSRLLSDRFSAERPKGSFSTLEIQRTEQGDSAMYLCASSFGGGGPADTQYFGPGTRLTVL.

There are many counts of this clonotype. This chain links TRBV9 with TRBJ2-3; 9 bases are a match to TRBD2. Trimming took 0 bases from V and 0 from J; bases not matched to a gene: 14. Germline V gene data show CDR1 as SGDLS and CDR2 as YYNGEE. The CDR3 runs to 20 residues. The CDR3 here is CASSVVGAFPSGTSTDTQYF. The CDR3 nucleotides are TGTGCCAGCAGCGTAGTGGGGGCCTTTCCTAGCGGGACTAGCACAGATACGCAGTATTTT. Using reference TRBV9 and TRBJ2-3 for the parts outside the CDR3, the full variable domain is DSGVTQTPKHLITATGQRVTLRCSPRSGDLSVYWYQQSLDQGLQFLIQYYNGEERAKGNILERFSAQQFPDLHSELNLSSLELGDSALYFCASSVVGAFPSGTSTDTQYFGPGTRLTVL.

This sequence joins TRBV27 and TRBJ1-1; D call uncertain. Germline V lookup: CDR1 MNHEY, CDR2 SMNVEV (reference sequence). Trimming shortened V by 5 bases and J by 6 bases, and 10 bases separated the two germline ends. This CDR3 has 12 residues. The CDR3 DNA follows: TGTGCCAGCAGTCCACAACCACCTGAAGCTTTCTTT. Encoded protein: CASSPQPPEAFF.

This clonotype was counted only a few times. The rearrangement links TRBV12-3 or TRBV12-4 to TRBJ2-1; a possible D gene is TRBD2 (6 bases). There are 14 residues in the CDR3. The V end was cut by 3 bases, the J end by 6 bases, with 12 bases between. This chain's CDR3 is CASSFGGVLNEQFF. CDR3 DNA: TGTGCCAGCAGTTTCGGCGGGGTCCTCAATGAGCAGTTCTTC.

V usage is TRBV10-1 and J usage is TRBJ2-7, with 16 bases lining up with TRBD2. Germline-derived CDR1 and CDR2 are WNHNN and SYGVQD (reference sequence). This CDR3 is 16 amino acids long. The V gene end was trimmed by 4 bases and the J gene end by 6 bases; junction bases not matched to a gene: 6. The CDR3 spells CASSAGTSGRAGEQYF. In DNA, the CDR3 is TGCGCCAGCAGTGCCGGGACTAGCGGGAGGGCCGGCGAGCAGTACTTC.

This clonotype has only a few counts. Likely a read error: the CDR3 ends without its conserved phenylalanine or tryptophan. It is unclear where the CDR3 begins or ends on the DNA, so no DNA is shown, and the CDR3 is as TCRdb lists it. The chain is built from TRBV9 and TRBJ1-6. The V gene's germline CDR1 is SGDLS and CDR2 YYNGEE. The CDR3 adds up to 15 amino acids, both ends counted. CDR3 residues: CASSEGVSYNSPPHL.

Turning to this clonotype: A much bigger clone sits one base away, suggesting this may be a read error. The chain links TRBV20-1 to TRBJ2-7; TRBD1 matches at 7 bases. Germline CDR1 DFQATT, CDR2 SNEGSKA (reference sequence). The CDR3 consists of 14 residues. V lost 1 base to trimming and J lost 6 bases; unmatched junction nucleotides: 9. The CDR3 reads CSARGRDRPSEQYF. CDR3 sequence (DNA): TGCAGTGCTAGAGGAAGGGACAGACCCTCCGAGCAGTACTTC.

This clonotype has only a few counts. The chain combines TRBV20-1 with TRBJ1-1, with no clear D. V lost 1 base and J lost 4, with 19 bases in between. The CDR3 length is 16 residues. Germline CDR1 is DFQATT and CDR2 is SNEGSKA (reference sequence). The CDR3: CSARGARSIARTEAFF. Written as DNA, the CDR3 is TGCAGTGCTAGAGGTGCCAGATCGATCGCTCGCACTGAAGCTTTCTTT.

The CDR3 bases are TGTGCCATGTCAGCGGGAGGGTACAATGAAAAACTGTTTTTT. Translation gives CAMSAGGYNEKLFF. The chain has TRBV10-3 and TRBJ1-4; D gene unclear. Germline V gives CDR1 ENHRY, CDR2 SYGVKD. This CDR3 spans 14 amino acids. V dropped 9 bases and J dropped 5 bases, with 16 bases sitting between them.

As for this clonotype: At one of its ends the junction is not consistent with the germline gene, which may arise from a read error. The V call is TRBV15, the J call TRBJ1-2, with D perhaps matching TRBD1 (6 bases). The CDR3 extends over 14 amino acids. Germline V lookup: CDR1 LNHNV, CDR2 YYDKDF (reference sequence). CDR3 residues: CAASREAGDYGYTF. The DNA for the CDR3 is TGCGCCGCCAGCAGAGAGGCAGGGGATTATGGCTACACCTTC.

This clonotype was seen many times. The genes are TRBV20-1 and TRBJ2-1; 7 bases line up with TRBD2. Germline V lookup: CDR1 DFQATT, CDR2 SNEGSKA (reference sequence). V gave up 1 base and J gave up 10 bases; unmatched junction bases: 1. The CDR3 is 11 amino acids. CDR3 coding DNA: TGCAGTGCTAGAGTCGGGGGGGAGCAGTTCTTC. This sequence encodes CSARVGGEQFF.

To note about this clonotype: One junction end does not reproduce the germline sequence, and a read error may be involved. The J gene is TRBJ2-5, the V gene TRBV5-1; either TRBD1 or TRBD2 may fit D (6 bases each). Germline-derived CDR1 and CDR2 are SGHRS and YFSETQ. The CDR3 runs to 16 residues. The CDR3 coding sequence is TGCGCCAGCAGCTTGGGGGGGGCGCAGGGTCGGGAGACCCAGTGCTTC. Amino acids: CASSLGGAQGRETQCF.

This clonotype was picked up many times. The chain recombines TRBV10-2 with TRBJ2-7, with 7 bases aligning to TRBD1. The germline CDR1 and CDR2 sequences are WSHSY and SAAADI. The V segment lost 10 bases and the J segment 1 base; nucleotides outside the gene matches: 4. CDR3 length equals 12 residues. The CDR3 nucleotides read TGCGCCACCACAGGGGAGTCCTACGAGCAGTACTTC. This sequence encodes CATTGESYEQYF.

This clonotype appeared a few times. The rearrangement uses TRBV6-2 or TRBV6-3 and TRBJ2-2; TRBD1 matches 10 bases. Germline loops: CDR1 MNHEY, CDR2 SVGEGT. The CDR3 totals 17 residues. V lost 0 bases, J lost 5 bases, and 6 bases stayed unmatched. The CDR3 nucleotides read TGTGCCAGCAGTTACTCGACAGGGGGCGCAGTGACCGGGGAGCTGTTTTTT. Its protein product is CASSYSTGGAVTGELFF.

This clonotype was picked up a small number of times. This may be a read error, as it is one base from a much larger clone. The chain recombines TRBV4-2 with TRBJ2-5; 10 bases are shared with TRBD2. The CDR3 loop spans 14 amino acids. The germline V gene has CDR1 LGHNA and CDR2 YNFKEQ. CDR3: CASSPWTSGETQCF. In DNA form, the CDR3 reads TGTGCCAGCAGCCCGTGGACTAGCGGAGAGACCCAGTGCTTC.

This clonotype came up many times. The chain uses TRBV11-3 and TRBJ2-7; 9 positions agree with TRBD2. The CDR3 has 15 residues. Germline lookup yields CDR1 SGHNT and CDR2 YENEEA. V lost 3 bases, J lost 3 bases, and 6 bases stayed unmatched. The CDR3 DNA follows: TGTGCCAGCAGCTTGGTAGCGGGAGACTACTACGAGCAGTACTTC. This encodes CASSLVAGDYYEQYF.

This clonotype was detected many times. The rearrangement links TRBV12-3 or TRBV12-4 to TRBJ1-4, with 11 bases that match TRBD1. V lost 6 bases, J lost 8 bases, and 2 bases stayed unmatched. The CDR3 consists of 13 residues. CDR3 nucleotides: TGTGCCAGCAGCGGGACAGGGGGAGAAAAACTGTTTTTT. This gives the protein CASSGTGGEKLFF.

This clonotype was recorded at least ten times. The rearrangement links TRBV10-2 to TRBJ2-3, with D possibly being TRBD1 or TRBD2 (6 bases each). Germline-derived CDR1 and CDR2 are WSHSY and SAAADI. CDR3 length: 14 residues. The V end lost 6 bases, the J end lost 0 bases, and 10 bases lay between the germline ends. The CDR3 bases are TGCGCCAGCAGGAGGGGGGAGAGCACAGATACGCAGTATTTT. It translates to CASRRGESTDTQYF.

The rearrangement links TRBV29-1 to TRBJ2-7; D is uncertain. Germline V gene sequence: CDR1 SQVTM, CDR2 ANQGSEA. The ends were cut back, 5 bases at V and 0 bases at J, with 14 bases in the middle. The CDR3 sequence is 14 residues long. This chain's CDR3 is CSVTGSGYSYEQYF. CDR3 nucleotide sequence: TGCAGCGTTACCGGGTCAGGCTACTCCTACGAGCAGTACTTC.

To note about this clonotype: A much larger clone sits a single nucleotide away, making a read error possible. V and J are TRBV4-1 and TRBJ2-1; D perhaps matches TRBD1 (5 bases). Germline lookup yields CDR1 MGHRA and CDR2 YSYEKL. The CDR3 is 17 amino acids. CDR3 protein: CASSQDLGALRGNEQFF. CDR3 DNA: TGTGCCAGCAGCCAAGATTTAGGGGCCCTGCGTGGCAATGAGCAGTTCTTC.

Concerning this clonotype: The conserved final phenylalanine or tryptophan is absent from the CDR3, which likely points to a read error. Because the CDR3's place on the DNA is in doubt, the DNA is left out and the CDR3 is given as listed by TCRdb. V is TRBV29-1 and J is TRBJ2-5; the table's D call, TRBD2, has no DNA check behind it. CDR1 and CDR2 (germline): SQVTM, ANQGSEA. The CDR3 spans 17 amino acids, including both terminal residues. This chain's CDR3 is CSVEDPRVMDYGYTFGS.

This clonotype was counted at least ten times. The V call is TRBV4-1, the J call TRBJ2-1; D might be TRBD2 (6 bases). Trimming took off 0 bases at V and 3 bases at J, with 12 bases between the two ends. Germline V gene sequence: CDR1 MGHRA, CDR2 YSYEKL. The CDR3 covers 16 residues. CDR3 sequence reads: CASSQEGGKGYNEQFF. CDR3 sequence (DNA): TGCGCCAGCAGCCAAGAAGGCGGGAAAGGCTACAATGAGCAGTTCTTC.

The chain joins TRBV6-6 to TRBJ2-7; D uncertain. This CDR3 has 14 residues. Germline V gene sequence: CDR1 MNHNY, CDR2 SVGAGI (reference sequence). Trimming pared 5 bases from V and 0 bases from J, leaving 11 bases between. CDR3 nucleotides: TGTGCCAGCAGTCCCACGGCAACCTCCTACGAGCAGTACTTC. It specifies CASSPTATSYEQYF.